Below are 26 T cell receptor beta chains sequenced from a single sample in a study of T cell repertoires in cytomegalovirus infection. One entry per CDR3 protein, called by TCRdb with MiXCR from the reads. The sample comprises about 360,000 distinct CDR3 sequences, roughly 18% of which are singletons, and 8.7% rests with the top ten. Input material: PBMCs. All receptors derive from a human donor in good health (CMV status not recorded). Some clones in this sample may be carry-over from other donors' samples.

This chain links TRBV27 with TRBJ2-3, with 7 nucleotides matching TRBD1. The germline gives CDR1 MNHEY, CDR2 SMNVEV (reference sequence). Trimming took 7 bases from V and 4 from J; bases not matched to a gene: 11. The CDR3 is made up of 15 amino acids. CDR3: CASNPWTGSSDTQYF. The CDR3 DNA sequence: TGTGCCAGCAACCCCTGGACAGGCAGCTCAGATACGCAGTATTTT.

This clonotype was recorded a few times. The chain employs TRBV20-1 and TRBJ2-7; 9 bases match TRBD2. The CDR3 runs to 14 residues. CDR1 and CDR2 (germline): DFQATT, SNEGSKA (reference sequence). Unmatched junction bases numbered 6, after V lost 6 bases and J lost 0 bases. The CDR3 reads CSATGLASSYEQYF. DNA for the CDR3: TGCAGTGCAACCGGACTAGCGAGCTCCTACGAGCAGTACTTC.

Of note for this clonotype: The conserved closing phenylalanine or tryptophan is absent in this CDR3, likely reflecting a read error. V is TRBV20-1 and J is TRBJ2-1; D possibly matches TRBD1 or TRBD2 (6 bases each). Germline lookup yields CDR1 DFQATT and CDR2 SNEGSKA (reference sequence). Between the trimmed V and J ends, which lost 3 bases and 7 bases, there was a span of 10 bases. This CDR3 is built from 12 residues. CDR3 nucleotides: TGCAGTGCTAGTAGGGGGGTGAATGAGCAGTTCTAC. Residues: CSASRGVNEQFY.

This clonotype appeared many times. The chain carries TRBV7-9 and TRBJ1-1; 7 bases match TRBD1. This CDR3 comprises 13 residues. The V gene end was trimmed by 5 bases and the J gene end by 1 base; junction bases not matched to a gene: 1. Germline V gene lookup returns CDR1 SEHNR and CDR2 FQNEAQ (reference sequence). DNA of the CDR3: TGTGCCAGCAGCGACAGGGAGAACACTGAAGCTTTCTTT. This translates into CASSDRENTEAFF.

This clonotype occurred a few times. This chain connects TRBV18 to TRBJ2-1; TRBD2 matches 13 bases. The CDR3 spans 16 residues. Germline trimming cut 6 bases from V and 7 bases from J; bases unmatched to any gene: 9. Per the germline V gene, CDR1 is KGHSH and CDR2 is LQKENI. CDR3 in amino acids: CASSPNGLAGENEQFF. The CDR3 DNA reads as TGTGCCAGCTCCCCGAACGGACTAGCGGGAGAGAATGAGCAGTTCTTC. Full variable domain (outside the CDR3, taken from reference TRBV18 and TRBJ2-1): NAGVMQNPRHLVRRRGQEARLRCSPMKGHSHVYWYRQLPEEGLKFMVYLQKENIIDESGMPKERFSAEFPKEGPSILRIQQVVRGDSAAYFCASSPNGLAGENEQFFGPGTRLTVL.

V usage is TRBV5-1 and J usage is TRBJ2-7, with 9 bases identical to TRBD2. The CDR3 extends over 15 amino acids. The trim removed 4 bases at V and 1 base at J, leaving 6 bases unmatched. Germline V gives CDR1 SGHRS, CDR2 YFSETQ. The CDR3 loop is CASSQTSGPSYEQYF. In DNA, the CDR3 is TGCGCCAGCAGCCAAACTAGCGGGCCTTCCTACGAGCAGTACTTC.

In the case of this clonotype: Being one base from a much bigger clone, this may be a read error. V usage is TRBV28 and J usage is TRBJ1-5; TRBD1 agrees at 7 bases. CDR1 and CDR2 (germline): MDHEN, SYDVKM. The V gene end was trimmed by 8 bases and the J gene end by 5 bases; junction bases not matched to a gene: 15. The CDR3 has 16 amino acids. The CDR3 here is CASAGPPGQDHQPQHF. The CDR3 nucleotides are TGTGCCAGCGCGGGCCCCCCAGGACAGGACCATCAGCCCCAGCATTTT. Full variable domain (outside the CDR3, taken from reference TRBV28 and TRBJ1-5): DVKVTQSSRYLVKRTGEKVFLECVQDMDHENMFWYRQDPGLGLRLIYFSYDVKMKEKGDIPEGYSVSREKKERFSLILESASTNQTSMYLCASAGPPGQDHQPQHFGDGTRLSIL.

The chain carries TRBV24-1 and TRBJ2-1; a possible D gene is TRBD1 (6 bases). The germline gives CDR1 KGHDR, CDR2 SFDVKD. Trimming removed 5 bases at V and 13 bases at J, with 14 bases between. The CDR3 loop spans 12 amino acids. The CDR3 nucleotides are TGTGCCACCAGTGGCACAGGGATTCATCAGTTCTTC. This sequence encodes CATSGTGIHQFF.

The chain recombines TRBV7-1 with TRBJ1-4, with D possibly matching TRBD1 (5 bases). TRBV7-1 qualifies as an ORF whose function is uncertain. V lost 5 bases, J lost 4 bases, and 14 bases lay in between. This CDR3 is built from 15 residues. The CDR3 sequence: CASSHGTGLNEKLFF. Here the CDR3 DNA reads TGTGCCAGCAGCCATGGGACGGGTCTTAATGAAAAACTGTTTTTT.

This clonotype turned up a few times. This chain uses TRBV2 with TRBJ1-2, with D maybe TRBD1 (5 bases). The CDR3 runs 14 residues. V lost 7 bases and J lost 3, with 15 bases in between. Looked up from germline, CDR1 is SNHLY and CDR2 is FYNNEI. CDR3 region: CASIGGTEDYGYTF. As DNA, the CDR3 is TGTGCCAGCATCGGTGGGACTGAAGACTATGGCTACACCTTC.

V and J are TRBV7-2 and TRBJ1-5, with unresolved D. The germline V gene has CDR1 SGHTA and CDR2 FQGNSA. The V and J ends lost 2 bases and 4 bases respectively, with 9 bases between them. The CDR3 runs 14 residues. CDR3: CASSLWAANQPQHF. CDR3 nucleotide sequence: TGTGCCAGCAGCTTATGGGCCGCAAATCAGCCCCAGCATTTT.

There are a few counts of this clonotype. The chain joins TRBV12-3 or TRBV12-4 to TRBJ1-5, with D hard to call. This CDR3 contains 16 residues. Trimming removed 0 bases from V and 1 base from J, with 10 bases in between. CDR3 sequence reads: CASSLARGGSNQPQHF. The CDR3 DNA is TGTGCCAGCAGTTTAGCGCGGGGAGGGAGCAATCAGCCCCAGCATTTT.

Comments on this clonotype: A read error may produce the germline difference seen at one junction end. The chain joins TRBV5-4 to TRBJ2-3, with TRBD2 matching 13 bases. The CDR3 is 15 residues long. From germline, CDR1 is SGHNT and CDR2 YYREEE (reference sequence). Here the CDR3 reads CASSWTSGGTDTLYF. The CDR3 bases are TGTGCCAGCAGCTGGACTAGCGGGGGCACAGATACGCTGTATTTT.

V gene TRBV18 combines with J gene TRBJ2-1; 7 bases match TRBD1. This CDR3 comprises 15 residues. Germline loops: CDR1 KGHSH, CDR2 LQKENI. Losses at the gene ends were 4 bases for V and 6 bases for J; bases not matched to a gene: 9. The CDR3 DNA follows: TGTGCCAGCTCACTTCCTTGGACAGGTGGCAATGAGCAGTTCTTC. It translates to CASSLPWTGGNEQFF.

Only a few counts were recorded for this clonotype. This chain links TRBV10-3 with TRBJ2-1; D remains unclear. Germline loops: CDR1 ENHRY, CDR2 SYGVKD. Trimming took 2 bases from V and 5 from J, leaving 7 bases between them. The CDR3 totals 13 residues. CDR3 DNA: TGTGCCATCAGTGAGGATCGGAACAATGAGCAGTTCTTC. Residues: CAISEDRNNEQFF.

This clonotype was observed many times. The CDR3 sequence is CASSHGPGPGTDTQYF. As DNA, the CDR3 is TGTGCCAGCAGCCACGGGCCGGGGCCTGGCACAGATACGCAGTATTTT. This sequence joins TRBV7-8 and TRBJ2-3; tentatively, D is TRBD1 or TRBD2 (5 bases each). CDR3 length: 16 residues. Trimming cost V 5 bases and J 1 base, with 16 bases left between them. The germline V gene has CDR1 SGHVS and CDR2 FQNEAQ.

There are a few counts of this clonotype. This chain connects TRBV6-2 or TRBV6-3 to TRBJ2-1; D not certain. Germline loops: CDR1 MNHEY, CDR2 SVGEGT. The ends were cut back, 4 bases at V and 12 bases at J, with 16 bases in the middle. The length of the CDR3 is 13 residues. CDR3 region: CASSSRVPRRQFF. The CDR3 coding sequence is TGTGCCAGCAGTTCTCGGGTCCCACGGAGGCAGTTCTTC.

This clonotype was found many times. The V and J genes are TRBV7-2 and TRBJ2-1, with a weak D call TRBD1 (7 bases). This CDR3 region has 15 residues. Trimming pared 5 bases from V and 9 bases from J, leaving 20 bases between. In germline, CDR1 is SGHTA, CDR2 FQGNSA. The CDR3 here is CASSTTLAQGGEQFF. DNA of the CDR3: TGTGCCAGCAGCACCACTCTAGCCCAGGGGGGTGAGCAGTTCTTC.

This clonotype was seen only a few times. The V and J genes are TRBV7-2 and TRBJ2-1; D perhaps matches TRBD2 (6 bases). The CDR3 covers 15 residues. Per the germline V gene, CDR1 is SGHTA and CDR2 is FQGNSA. V lost 11 bases to trimming and J lost 9 bases, with 26 bases between them. In nucleotides, the CDR3 is TGTGCCGCAGGCGGGCGGGGCCTTCCTCTCCCTGAGCAGTTCTTC. Its translation is CAAGGRGLPLPEQFF.

This clonotype appeared many times. This chain joins TRBV11-3 and TRBJ2-1; 9 bases match TRBD2. The V gene's germline CDR1 is SGHNT and CDR2 YENEEA. This CDR3 is built from 16 residues. J gave up 10 bases and V 5 bases, and 15 bases lay outside the gene matches. CDR3 protein: CASSLPNSAGGEEQFF. The CDR3 nucleotides are TGTGCCAGCAGCCTCCCGAACTCAGCGGGGGGAGAAGAGCAGTTCTTC. The full variable domain, rest sourced from reference TRBV11-3 and TRBJ2-1, is EAGVVQSPRYKIIEKKQPVAFWCNPISGHNTLYWYLQNLGQGPELLIRYENEEAVDDSQLPKDRFSAERLKGVDSTLKIQPAELGDSAVYLCASSLPNSAGGEEQFFGPGTRLTVL.

This clonotype was seen only a few times. It may be a read error: a sequence one base away is much more abundant. This sequence joins TRBV28 and TRBJ1-2; possibly TRBD1 for D (6 bases). Trimming took 1 base from V and 4 from J, leaving 7 bases between them. The CDR3 length is 13 residues. Germline V gene lookup returns CDR1 MDHEN and CDR2 SYDVKM. The CDR3 loop is CASSLSGAYGYTF. The CDR3 DNA reads as TGTGCCAGCAGTTTATCGGGGGCCTATGGCTACACCTTC.

This clonotype has a count of ten or more. The chain uses TRBV10-3 and TRBJ2-7; the D gene is possibly TRBD2 (5 bases). Germline lookup yields CDR1 ENHRY and CDR2 SYGVKD. The CDR3 runs 14 residues. V dropped 7 bases and J dropped 7 bases, with 20 bases sitting between them. In DNA form, the CDR3 reads TGTGCCATCACGGCGGTACAGATCTCGGGGGAGCAGTACTTC. This sequence encodes CAITAVQISGEQYF.

This clonotype was seen only once. This sequence joins TRBV6-6 and TRBJ1-5, with TRBD1 identical over 8 bases. Germline V gene data show CDR1 as MNHNY and CDR2 as SVGAGI (reference sequence). The CDR3 has 15 residues. The ends lost 0 bases at V and 6 bases at J; junction bases unmatched: 4. This CDR3 reads CASSYSRTGGQPQHF. CDR3 bases: TGTGCCAGCAGTTACTCTCGAACAGGGGGTCAGCCCCAGCATTTT.

This clonotype was detected only a few times. V usage is TRBV20-1 and J usage is TRBJ2-1; D not certain. The CDR3 has 16 residues. Between the trimmed V and J ends, which lost 0 bases and 8 bases, there was a span of 20 bases. CDR1 and CDR2 (germline): DFQATT, SNEGSKA (reference sequence). The CDR3 spells CSARDMLGLSYDEQFF. The DNA of the CDR3 is TGCAGTGCTAGAGATATGTTGGGGTTGAGTTATGATGAGCAGTTCTTC.

This clonotype was counted only a few times. The J gene is TRBJ1-1, the V gene TRBV7-8; a possible D gene is TRBD1 (5 bases). This CDR3 has 15 amino acids. V was shortened by 2 bases and J by 1 base, with 11 bases between the two germline ends. Germline V gene sequence: CDR1 SGHVS, CDR2 FQNEAQ. This chain's CDR3 is CASSLSRGENTEAFF. The CDR3 nucleotides are TGTGCCAGCAGCTTAAGTCGGGGGGAGAACACTGAAGCTTTCTTT. Full variable domain (remainder filled in from reference TRBV7-8 and TRBJ1-1): GAGVSQSPRYKVAKRGQDVALRCDPISGHVSLFWYQQALGQGPEFLTYFQNEAQLDKSGLPSDRFFAERPEGSVSTLKIQRTQQEDSAVYLCASSLSRGENTEAFFGQGTRLTVV.

This clonotype was detected ten times or more. This chain uses TRBV7-2 with TRBJ2-3; D might be TRBD1 (6 bases). Germline V gene sequence: CDR1 SGHTA, CDR2 FQGNSA. This CDR3 contains 15 residues. The V and J ends lost 7 bases and 0 bases respectively, with 14 bases between them. This chain's CDR3 is CASTFTGQSTDTQYF. DNA for the CDR3: TGTGCCAGCACCTTTACGGGACAAAGCACAGATACGCAGTATTTT.